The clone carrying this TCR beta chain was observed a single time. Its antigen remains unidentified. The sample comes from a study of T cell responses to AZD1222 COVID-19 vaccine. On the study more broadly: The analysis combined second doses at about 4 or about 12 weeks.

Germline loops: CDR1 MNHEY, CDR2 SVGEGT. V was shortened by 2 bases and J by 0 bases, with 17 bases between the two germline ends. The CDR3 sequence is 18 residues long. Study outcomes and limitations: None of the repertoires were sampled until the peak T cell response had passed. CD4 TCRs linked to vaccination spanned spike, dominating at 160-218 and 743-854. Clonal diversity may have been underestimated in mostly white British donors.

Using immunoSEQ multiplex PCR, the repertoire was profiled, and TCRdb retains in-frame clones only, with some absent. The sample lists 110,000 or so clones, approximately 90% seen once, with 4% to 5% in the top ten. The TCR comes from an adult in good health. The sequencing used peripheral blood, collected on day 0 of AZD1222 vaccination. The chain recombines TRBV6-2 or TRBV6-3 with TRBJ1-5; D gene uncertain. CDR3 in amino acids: CASSYRARQDYSNQPQHF. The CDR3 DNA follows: TGTGCCAGCAGTTACAGGGCCAGGCAGGATTATAGCAATCAGCCCCAGCATTTT.